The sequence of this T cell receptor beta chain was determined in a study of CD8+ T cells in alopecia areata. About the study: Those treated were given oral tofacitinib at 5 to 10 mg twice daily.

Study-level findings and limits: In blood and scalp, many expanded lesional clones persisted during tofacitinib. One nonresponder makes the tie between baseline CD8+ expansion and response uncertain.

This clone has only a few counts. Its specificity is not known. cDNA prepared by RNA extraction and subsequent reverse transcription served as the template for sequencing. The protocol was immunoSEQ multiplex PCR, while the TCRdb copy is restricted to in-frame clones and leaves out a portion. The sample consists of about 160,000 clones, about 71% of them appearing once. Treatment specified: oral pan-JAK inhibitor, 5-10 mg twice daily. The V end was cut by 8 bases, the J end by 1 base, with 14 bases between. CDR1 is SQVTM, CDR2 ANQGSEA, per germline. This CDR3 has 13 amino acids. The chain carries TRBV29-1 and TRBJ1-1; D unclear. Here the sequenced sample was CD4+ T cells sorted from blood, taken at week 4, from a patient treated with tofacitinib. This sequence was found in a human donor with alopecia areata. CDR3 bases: TGCAGCTTAACGAGAAGGGCGAACACTGAAGCTTTCTTT. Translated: CSLTRRANTEAFF.